Shown below are 18 T cell receptor beta chains from a single sample sequenced in a study of shared clonotypes between healthy human individuals (dated by TCRdb to about 2020). CD8 naive samples were obtained by positive selection for CCR7 among CD45RO-negative cells, yielding a CD45RA+CCR7+ population from which TemRA cells were excluded. Libraries were constructed by the immunoSEQ multiplex PCR assay. TCRdb took over this immuneACCESS table, retaining in-frame rearrangements with V and J assigned. Such tables are incomplete; in checked studies, under half of the missing clones stem from an unresolved V gene, and the remainder is unexplained. The sample contains around 2.1 million clones, under 95% of them found a single time. The top ten clonotypes cover around 1.7% of the sample. The sample comprised naive CD8+ T cells from PBMCs. Sample cell subset or site, as interpreted from the label and publication: CD45RA+CCR7+. These receptors were collected from a man younger than 35 in good health. Some clones in this sample may be carry-over from other donors' samples.

V is TRBV28 and J is TRBJ1-2; possibly TRBD1 for D (5 bases). The CDR3 has 13 residues. Deletions cut 1 base from V and 6 bases from J, with 9 bases between. The germline V gene encodes CDR1 MDHEN and CDR2 SYDVKM. The CDR3 DNA is TGTGCCAGCAGTTTATTAGGGGCGAATGGCTACACCTTC. Translated: CASSLLGANGYTF.

This chain uses TRBV9 with TRBJ1-3, with TRBD1 matching 9 bases. Germline V lookup: CDR1 SGDLS, CDR2 YYNGEE. The CDR3 runs to 12 residues. CDR3 nucleotide sequence: TGTGCAAGCGGACAGGGGCAAAACACCATATATTTT. Translation gives CASGQGQNTIYF.

The chain combines TRBV5-6 with TRBJ1-1; D unresolved. The germline gives CDR1 SGHDT, CDR2 YYEEEE. V lost 4 bases, J lost 0 bases, and 19 bases lay in between. The CDR3 contains 17 residues. This CDR3 is CASSPRLGPSMNTEAFF. CDR3 sequence (DNA): TGTGCCAGCAGCCCCCGCCTTGGGCCCTCAATGAACACTGAAGCTTTCTTT.

V is TRBV6-5 and J is TRBJ2-2; 9 positions match TRBD2. Losses at the gene ends were 11 bases for V and 1 base for J; bases not matched to a gene: 8. Germline V CDR1 and CDR2: MNHEY, SVGAGI. This CDR3 comprises 15 residues. Written as DNA, the CDR3 is TGTGCCTCGTCCCGACTAGCGGTGAACACCGGGGAGCTGTTTTTT. This translates into CASSRLAVNTGELFF.

V usage is TRBV19 and J usage is TRBJ2-5, with a weak D call TRBD2 (6 bases). Germline-derived CDR1 and CDR2 are LNHDA and SQIVND (reference sequence). V shed 1 base and J shed 5 bases, with 14 bases lying between them. CDR3 length equals 15 residues. The DNA of the CDR3 is TGTGCCAGTAGTATAGGGCCCGGCGGGGAGGAGACCCAGTACTTC. Its translation: CASSIGPGGEETQYF.

This clone was seen just once. The V and J genes are TRBV28 and TRBJ2-1, with a possible D match to TRBD2 (5 bases). Trimming stripped 6 bases from V and 4 bases from J, with 19 bases between. Germline assignment: CDR1 MDHEN and CDR2 SYDVKM. The CDR3 contains 16 residues. The CDR3 sequence: CASRYLAGEYYNEQFF. CDR3 in DNA: TGTGCCAGCAGGTACCTAGCTGGGGAGTATTACAATGAGCAGTTCTTC.

This chain links TRBV27 with TRBJ1-4; 7 bases map to TRBD1. This CDR3 spans 15 amino acids. The germline V gene has CDR1 MNHEY and CDR2 SMNVEV (reference sequence). The J segment lost 8 bases and the V segment lost 2 bases, leaving 8 bases of the junction unmatched. The CDR3 nucleotides are TGTGCCAGCAGTTTAATCAGGGCAGGGGGGGAAAAACTGTTTTTT. Translated: CASSLIRAGGEKLFF.

A single count supports this clone. The V call is TRBV19, the J call TRBJ2-1, with 10 bases aligning to TRBD2. Trimming took 5 bases from V and 12 from J; bases not matched to a gene: 13. The CDR3 loop spans 15 amino acids. The germline gives CDR1 LNHDA, CDR2 SQIVND (reference sequence). CDR3 in DNA: TGTGCCAGTAGTCCCGGGACTAGCGATCCATGGGGGCAGTTCTTC. Translation gives CASSPGTSDPWGQFF.

The rearrangement links TRBV9 to TRBJ2-1; TRBD2 agrees at 7 bases. Germline trimming cut 0 bases from V and 6 bases from J; bases unmatched to any gene: 6. The germline V gene encodes CDR1 SGDLS and CDR2 YYNGEE. The CDR3 sequence is 15 residues long. The CDR3 here is CASSVEGRAPNEQFF. The CDR3 region has the DNA TGTGCCAGCAGCGTAGAAGGGAGGGCCCCCAATGAGCAGTTCTTC.

This clone was recorded only once. The V and J genes are TRBV7-2 and TRBJ2-3; D not resolved. Per the germline V gene, CDR1 is SGHTA and CDR2 is FQGNSA. Trimming shortened V by 1 base and J by 3 bases, and 2 bases separated the two germline ends. This CDR3 region has 12 residues. CDR3 sequence reads: CASSLETDTQYF. DNA of the CDR3: TGTGCCAGCAGCTTAGAAACAGATACGCAGTATTTT.

V is TRBV19 and J is TRBJ2-5, with D possibly matching TRBD1 (5 bases). The CDR3 is 15 amino acids. Germline lookup yields CDR1 LNHDA and CDR2 SQIVND (reference sequence). V lost 3 bases, J lost 5 bases, and 16 bases lay in between. The chain's CDR3 is CASSITATNRETQYF. CDR3 in DNA: TGTGCCAGTAGTATTACGGCAACTAACAGGGAGACCCAGTACTTC.

The rearrangement links TRBV28 to TRBJ1-5; D possibly corresponds to TRBD1 (5 bases). V lost 3 bases and J lost 0, with 12 bases in between. The CDR3 sequence is 16 residues long. Germline CDR1 is MDHEN and CDR2 is SYDVKM. DNA of the CDR3: TGTGCCAGCAGTTTCCTACAGGTGACTAGCAATCAGCCCCAGCATTTT. This encodes CASSFLQVTSNQPQHF.

The chain carries TRBV27 and TRBJ2-1; 7 nucleotides agree with TRBD1. The V gene's germline CDR1 is MNHEY and CDR2 SMNVEV (reference sequence). Trimming cost V 3 bases and J 6 bases; bases outside gene matches: 2. The CDR3 is 13 amino acids. DNA of the CDR3: TGTGCCAGCAGTTTTGGGACAGCCAATGAGCAGTTCTTC. Translated, it gives CASSFGTANEQFF.

Remarks on this clone: This sample also contains other DNA sequences that code for the same CDR3. The J gene is TRBJ2-5, the V gene TRBV9, with 7 nucleotides matching TRBD2. From germline, CDR1 is SGDLS and CDR2 YYNGEE. V was clipped by 3 bases and J by 1 base; unmatched bases: 3. CDR3 length: 14 amino acids. The CDR3 spells CASSGGGAQETQYF. In nucleotides, the CDR3 is TGTGCCAGCAGCGGGGGGGGAGCCCAAGAGACCCAGTACTTC.

CDR3 bases: TGTGCCAGCAGCCCGACAGGGGGGGGTGAAAAACTGTTTTTT. It specifies CASSPTGGGEKLFF. J is TRBJ1-4 and V is TRBV7-9, with TRBD1 matching 9 bases. The CDR3 loop spans 14 amino acids. Germline CDR1 and CDR2: SEHNR and FQNEAQ (reference sequence). With 5 bases clipped from V and 7 bases from J, the junction kept 5 bases outside the gene matches.

As to this clone: Other DNA sequences in the same sample also yield this CDR3. The V gene is TRBV29-1, the J gene TRBJ1-1; D is ambiguous. CDR1 is SQVTM and CDR2 is ANQGSEA in the germline V gene. The CDR3 extends over 11 amino acids. V shed 4 bases and J shed 4 bases, with 7 bases lying between them. The CDR3 DNA sequence: TGCAGCGTTGGTCAAGGCACTGAAGCTTTCTTT. Translated, it gives CSVGQGTEAFF.

This clone was detected once. This chain connects TRBV14 to TRBJ2-1, with 11 bases aligning to TRBD2. The ends lost 1 base at V and 8 bases at J; junction bases unmatched: 7. Germline V gene data show CDR1 as SGHDN and CDR2 as FVKESK. This CDR3 has 16 amino acids. The CDR3 spells CASSQVGLAAGDEQFF. DNA of the CDR3: TGTGCCAGCAGCCAAGTGGGACTAGCGGCGGGGGATGAGCAGTTCTTC.

V and J are TRBV9 and TRBJ1-2; no clear D. The germline V gene has CDR1 SGDLS and CDR2 YYNGEE. The CDR3 totals 15 residues. V gave up 0 bases and J gave up 4 bases, with 13 bases separating them. The CDR3 spells CASSVEDGIVYGYTF. The CDR3 nucleotides read TGTGCCAGCAGCGTAGAGGACGGCATAGTCTATGGCTACACCTTC.